The 15 T cell receptor beta chains in this list originate from one sample, sequenced in a study of Ad26.COV2.S vaccination and SARS-CoV-2 variants. Specified treatment: roughly 19 received Ad26.COV2.S at low or high dose, single or two shots; roughly 5 received placebo; per-sample allocation not given. After the first vaccine or placebo injection, samples were drawn on day 63. Here immunoSEQ multiplex PCR was the method, and the copy in TCRdb shows in-frame clones only, minus some. This sample has about 680,000 clones, with roughly nine tenths found just once. The sequencing used peripheral blood, collected in a trial of Ad26.COV2.S vaccine versus placebo. The receptors were sampled from a person aged 18-60 years who received the Ad26.COV2.S COVID-19 vaccine or a placebo.

In DNA, the CDR3 is TGTGCCAGCAGCCCGGGGCAGGGGAGGGACGAGCAGTACTTC. Residues: CASSPGQGRDEQYF. The chain employs TRBV7-9 and TRBJ2-7; tentatively, D is TRBD2 (7 bases). CDR3 size: 14 residues. V dropped 5 bases and J dropped 5 bases, with 16 bases sitting between them. In germline, CDR1 is SEHNR, CDR2 FQNEAQ (reference sequence).

This sequence joins TRBV7-9 and TRBJ2-1; D is unclear. Germline lookup yields CDR1 SEHNR and CDR2 FQNEAQ (reference sequence). Trimming took off 4 bases at V and 4 bases at J, with 11 bases between the two ends. This CDR3 has 14 residues. This chain's CDR3 is CASSSQAIYNEQFF. DNA for the CDR3: TGTGCCAGCAGCTCCCAGGCCATTTACAATGAGCAGTTCTTC.

The gene calls are TRBV10-2 and TRBJ1-1; D possibly corresponds to TRBD1 (6 bases). Germline V lookup: CDR1 WSHSY, CDR2 SAAADI. Trimming cost V 5 bases and J 5 bases, with 9 bases left between them. This CDR3 has 12 residues. The CDR3 nucleotides read TGCGCCAGCAGTACAGGGAGAACTGAAGCTTTCTTT. Encoded protein: CASSTGRTEAFF.

The rearrangement links TRBV5-4 to TRBJ2-3, with unresolved D. V dropped 0 bases and J dropped 2 bases, with 10 bases sitting between them. This CDR3 spans 15 amino acids. CDR1 SGHNT and CDR2 YYREEE come from the germline V gene (reference sequence). CDR3 amino acids: CASSLEVVTTDTQYF. The CDR3 DNA reads TGTGCCAGCAGCTTGGAGGTGGTAACCACAGATACGCAGTATTTT. The entire variable domain, with the rest obtained from reference TRBV5-4 and TRBJ2-3, is as follows: ETGVTQSPTHLIKTRGQQVTLRCSSQSGHNTVSWYQQALGQGPQFIFQYYREEENGRGNFPPRFSGLQFPNYSSELNVNALELDDSALYLCASSLEVVTTDTQYFGPGTRLTVL.

The V call is TRBV29-1, the J call TRBJ2-1; D is possibly TRBD2 (6 bases). The CDR3 contains 13 residues. CDR1 and CDR2 (germline): SQVTM, ANQGSEA. Between the trimmed V and J ends, which lost 2 bases and 4 bases, there was a span of 9 bases. The CDR3 loop reads CSVERGLYNEQFF. The CDR3, as DNA: TGCAGCGTTGAACGGGGACTTTACAATGAGCAGTTCTTC.

The chain couples TRBV5-4 to TRBJ2-2; 9 nucleotides line up with TRBD1. Trimming took 4 bases from V and 2 from J; bases not matched to a gene: 3. CDR3 length equals 15 residues. The germline V gene encodes CDR1 SGHNT and CDR2 YYREEE (reference sequence). The CDR3 is CASSVGQGNTGELFF. CDR3 nucleotide sequence: TGTGCCAGCAGCGTGGGACAGGGAAACACCGGGGAGCTGTTTTTT.

The genes are TRBV29-1 and TRBJ2-2; D uncertain. Germline-derived CDR1 and CDR2 are SQVTM and ANQGSEA. V gave up 2 bases and J gave up 2 bases, with 9 bases separating them. The CDR3 sequence is 14 residues long. The CDR3 DNA sequence: TGCAGCGTTGAACAGCGAGCCAACACCGGGGAGCTGTTTTTT. Translation: CSVEQRANTGELFF.

The gene calls are TRBV29-1 and TRBJ1-1, with D perhaps TRBD1 (6 bases). V was clipped by 5 bases and J by 0 bases, with 13 bases between them. The germline CDR1 and CDR2 sequences are SQVTM and ANQGSEA. This CDR3 region has 14 residues. CDR3 coding DNA: TGCAGCGTTATGAACAGGGCGATGAACACTGAAGCTTTCTTT. It codes for CSVMNRAMNTEAFF.

V is TRBV5-6 and J is TRBJ1-3; D possibly corresponds to TRBD1 (5 bases). The V gene lost 1 base and the J gene lost 2 bases, with 7 bases spanning the gap. CDR1 SGHDT and CDR2 YYEEEE come from the germline V gene. The length of the CDR3 is 14 residues. CDR3 protein: CASSLLGAGNTIYF. CDR3 coding DNA: TGTGCCAGCAGCTTGCTGGGGGCTGGAAACACCATATATTTT.

The chain combines TRBV6-2 or TRBV6-3 with TRBJ2-1; D unresolved. The CDR3 is 17 amino acids. Germline CDR1 is MNHEY and CDR2 is SVGEGT. Trimming removed 1 base at V and 0 bases at J, with 13 bases between. In DNA form, the CDR3 reads TGTGCCAGCAGTTACTGGCTCAATCCGAGCTCCTACAATGAGCAGTTCTTC. It yields the protein CASSYWLNPSSYNEQFF.

This rearrangement joins TRBV5-1 to TRBJ2-5, with 7 bases matching TRBD1. The CDR3 sequence is 13 residues long. With 4 bases clipped from V and 4 bases from J, the junction kept 4 bases outside the gene matches. The germline V gene encodes CDR1 SGHRS and CDR2 YFSETQ. The CDR3 DNA sequence: TGCGCCAGCAGCCACAGGGGCGGAGAGACCCAGTACTTC. Protein sequence: CASSHRGGETQYF.

J is TRBJ2-5 and V is TRBV5-6, with 9 bases aligning to TRBD1. V lost 7 bases and J lost 2; bases outside the gene matches: 6. The CDR3 is made up of 14 amino acids. Per germline, CDR1 SGHDT and CDR2 YYEEEE. CDR3 nucleotides: TGTGCCAGCCGCACAGGGGGCTATCAAGAGACCCAGTACTTC. It specifies CASRTGGYQETQYF. The entire variable domain, with the rest obtained from reference TRBV5-6 and TRBJ2-5, is as follows: DAGVTQSPTHLIKTRGQQVTLRCSPKSGHDTVSWYQQALGQGPQFIFQYYEEEERQRGNFPDRFSGHQFPNYSSELNVNALLLGDSALYLCASRTGGYQETQYFGPGTRLLVL.

This chain uses TRBV19 with TRBJ2-1; the D is unclear. The V end lost 0 bases, the J end lost 4 bases, and 13 bases lay between the germline ends. Germline CDR1 reads LNHDA; CDR2 reads SQIVND (reference sequence). The CDR3 has 16 amino acids. The CDR3 spells CASSIDLVLTYNEQFF. CDR3 DNA sequence: TGTGCCAGTAGTATAGATTTAGTGCTGACATACAATGAGCAGTTCTTC.

The sample holds a few counts of this clone. The same CDR3 also results from other DNA sequences found in this sample. The gene calls are TRBV27 and TRBJ1-1; perhaps TRBD1 as D (5 bases). The V gene's germline CDR1 is MNHEY and CDR2 SMNVEV (reference sequence). V was shortened by 2 bases and J by 1 base, with 5 bases between the two germline ends. The CDR3 length is 13 residues. The CDR3 bases are TGTGCCAGCAGTTTAGGGGGGAACACTGAAGCTTTCTTT. Amino acids: CASSLGGNTEAFF.

V gene TRBV5-4 combines with J gene TRBJ1-2; D is undetermined. The V and J ends lost 3 bases and 2 bases respectively, with 5 bases between them. The length of the CDR3 is 12 residues. Germline V gives CDR1 SGHNT, CDR2 YYREEE (reference sequence). DNA of the CDR3: TGTGCCAGCAGCTCGGACAACTATGGCTACACCTTC. Its translation is CASSSDNYGYTF.